This TCR beta chain was found in a study of Graves' ophthalmopathy and Graves' hyperthyroidism. Other autoimmune diseases, uncontrolled infections, pregnancy or lactation led to the exclusion of patients. Study findings and constraints: The model predicted progression of ophthalmopathy with a sensitivity of more than 60%, and its specificity was 72.22%. For separating ophthalmopathy from stable hyperthyroidism, a 13-signature model gave over 85% sensitivity and about 80% specificity. Blood repertoires reportedly contained most expanded thyroid clonotypes above 0.001 frequency.

Amplified TCR beta CDR3 regions were obtained using RNA transcripts as template. Second-round multiplex PCR came after first-round RT-PCR with HTBI primers. TCRdb re-analysed the multiplex PCR reads in MiXCR, keeping a single row per CDR3 protein. The table shows about 16,000 distinct CDR3 sequences, with roughly 46% occurring only once. With 5 bases removed from V and 3 bases from J, the gap between germline ends came to 14 bases. Germline V gene sequence: CDR1 SGHTA, CDR2 FQGNSA. CDR3 size: 14 residues. In this sample, this clonotype is medium-sized. Antigen specificity is unknown. The TCR sequence derives from a woman aged 35 to 49 with stable Graves' hyperthyroidism. The sequencing sample was made of peripheral blood. The chain is built from TRBV7-2 and TRBJ2-7; weak D call: TRBD2 (6 bases). DNA of the CDR3: TGTGCCAGCAGCCGAGGTTGGGGGGACTACGAGCAGTACTTC. Its translation: CASSRGWGDYEQYF.